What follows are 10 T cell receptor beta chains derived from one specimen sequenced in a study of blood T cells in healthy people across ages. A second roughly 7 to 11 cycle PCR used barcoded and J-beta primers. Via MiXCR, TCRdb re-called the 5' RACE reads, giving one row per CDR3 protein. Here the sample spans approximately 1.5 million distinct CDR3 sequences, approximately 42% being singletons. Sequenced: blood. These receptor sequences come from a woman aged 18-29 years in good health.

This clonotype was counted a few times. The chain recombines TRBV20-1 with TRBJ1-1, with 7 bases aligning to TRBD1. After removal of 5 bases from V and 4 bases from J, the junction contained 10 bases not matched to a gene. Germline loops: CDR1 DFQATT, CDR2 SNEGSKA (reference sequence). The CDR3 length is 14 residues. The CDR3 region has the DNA TGCAGTGCTGGTCGACAGGGACGGGGCACTGAAGCTTTCTTT. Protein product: CSAGRQGRGTEAFF.

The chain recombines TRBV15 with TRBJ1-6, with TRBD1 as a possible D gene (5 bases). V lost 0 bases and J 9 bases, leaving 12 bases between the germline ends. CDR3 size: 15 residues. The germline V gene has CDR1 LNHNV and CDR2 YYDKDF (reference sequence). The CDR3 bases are TGTGCCACCAGCAGAGAAAGACAGAGGCGTTCACCCCTCCACTTT. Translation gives CATSRERQRRSPLHF.

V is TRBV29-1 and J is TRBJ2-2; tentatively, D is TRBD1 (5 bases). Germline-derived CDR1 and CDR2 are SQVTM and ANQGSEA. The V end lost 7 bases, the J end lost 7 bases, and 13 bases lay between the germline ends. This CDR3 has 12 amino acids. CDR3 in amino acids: CSADQGGGELFF. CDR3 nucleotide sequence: TGCAGCGCTGACCAGGGTGGCGGGGAGCTGTTTTTT.

CDR3 DNA sequence: TGTGCCAGCAGACATTACCGGGACAGCGACTATGGCTACACCTTC. It codes for CASRHYRDSDYGYTF. V usage is TRBV28 and J usage is TRBJ1-2; 7 bases map to TRBD1. V gave up 6 bases and J gave up 3 bases; unmatched junction bases: 10. CDR3 size: 15 residues. Germline V CDR1 and CDR2: MDHEN, SYDVKM.

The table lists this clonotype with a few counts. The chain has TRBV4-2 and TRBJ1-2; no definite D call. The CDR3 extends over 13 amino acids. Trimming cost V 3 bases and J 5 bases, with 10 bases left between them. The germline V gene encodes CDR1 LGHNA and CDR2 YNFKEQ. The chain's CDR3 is CASSQTEIYGYTF. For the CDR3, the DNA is TGTGCCAGCAGCCAGACCGAGATTTATGGCTACACCTTC.

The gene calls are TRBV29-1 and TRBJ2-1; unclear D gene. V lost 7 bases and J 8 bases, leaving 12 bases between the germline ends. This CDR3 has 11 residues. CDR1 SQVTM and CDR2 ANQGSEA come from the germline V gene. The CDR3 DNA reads TGCAGCGCCATACGTACCGATGAGCAGTTCTTC. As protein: CSAIRTDEQFF.

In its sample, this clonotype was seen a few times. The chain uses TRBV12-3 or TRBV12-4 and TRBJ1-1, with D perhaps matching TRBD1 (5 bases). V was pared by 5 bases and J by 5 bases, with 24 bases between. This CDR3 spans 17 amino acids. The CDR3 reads CASSAYTGPKGPTEAFF. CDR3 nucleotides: TGTGCCAGCAGTGCCTACACCGGACCGAAGGGGCCGACTGAAGCTTTCTTT.

CDR3 loop: CASTLGGTGSEEQYF. CDR3 sequence (DNA): TGTGCCAGCACCCTAGGCGGGACAGGGTCCGAAGAGCAGTACTTC. The rearrangement uses TRBV6-2 or TRBV6-3 and TRBJ2-7, with TRBD1 matching 9 bases. Germline V gives CDR1 MNHEY, CDR2 SVGEGT. The CDR3 runs to 15 residues. With 7 bases clipped from V and 7 bases from J, the junction kept 14 bases outside the gene matches.

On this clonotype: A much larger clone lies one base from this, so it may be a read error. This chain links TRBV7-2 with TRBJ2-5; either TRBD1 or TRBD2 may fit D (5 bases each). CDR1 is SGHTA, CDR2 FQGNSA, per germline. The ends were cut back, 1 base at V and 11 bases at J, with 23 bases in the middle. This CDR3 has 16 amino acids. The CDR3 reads CASSLESGRADNEQYF. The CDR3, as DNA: TGTGCCAGCAGCTTAGAGTCGGGACGAGCGGACAATGAGCAGTACTTC.

In DNA, the CDR3 is TGTGCCAGCCAGATCAGGGTCGGGTACGAGCAGTACTTC. Its translation: CASQIRVGYEQYF. V and J are TRBV2 and TRBJ2-4, with D perhaps TRBD1 (5 bases). The tail of the sequence fits TRBJ2-7 better, so the J call may be wrong. The CDR3 runs to 13 residues. The germline CDR1 and CDR2 sequences are SNHLY and FYNNEI.